This is a list of T cell receptor beta chains from one sample in a study of T-cell memory formation after mild COVID-19. One entry per CDR3 protein, called by TCRdb with MiXCR from the 5' RACE reads. The repertoire has 250,000 or so distinct CDR3 sequences, approximately 19% of them found once; the top ten carry more than 20%. The sequenced sample was PBMCs or a T cell subset sorted from them (not recorded which). The receptors come from a man aged 18 to 29 who had mild COVID-19 (a few samples of this study predate the infection). Cell type and time point are not known. CDR3s include the opening cysteine and the closing phenylalanine or tryptophan. Each record gives: D gene, V gene, J gene, clone size, CDR3 DNA, CDR3 protein. The D gene is left open where the match is weak. Rows give clone size only sometimes, using once, few, many, or a class for an expanded clone.

NA	TRBV6-2/TRBV6-3	TRBJ2-7	NA	TGTGCCAGCAGTTCACAGGGAGGGGGCTACGAGCAGTACTTC	CASSSQGGGYEQYF
NA	TRBV12-3/TRBV12-4	TRBJ2-6	NA	TGTGCCAGCAGCCAGCTAGGCCTAAGTACTGGGGCCAACGTCCTGACTTTC	CASSQLGLSTGANVLTF
TRBD1	TRBV18	TRBJ1-6	NA	TGTGCCAGCTCACCTACAGGGGGTGATTCACCCCTCCACTTT	CASSPTGGDSPLHF
TRBD1	TRBV5-6	TRBJ1-1	NA	TGTGCCAGCAGTTCCGGGACAGGGGCCTTTTATCGCACTGAAGCTTTCTTT	CASSSGTGAFYRTEAFF
TRBD1	TRBV6-2/TRBV6-3	TRBJ1-1	few	TGTGCCAGCAGTTACGAATCGACAGGGTGGATAAGAACTGAAGCTTTCTTT	CASSYESTGWIRTEAFF
NA	TRBV6-5	TRBJ1-2	few	TGTGCCAGCACCGCGGCGGGGGCAATTAACTATGGCTACACCTTC	CASTAAGAINYGYTF
NA	TRBV9	TRBJ1-2	NA	TGTGCCAGCAGCGTAGCTGAGAGCGCTAACTATGGCTACACCTTC	CASSVAESANYGYTF
NA	TRBV4-1	TRBJ2-7	few	TGCGCCAGCAGCCCCAGCCCCGATCCTTCCTACGAGCAGTACTTC	CASSPSPDPSYEQYF
NA	TRBV5-1	TRBJ2-3	few	TGCGCCAGCAGCTTGGGGGCAGCTAGGTACACAGATACGCAGTATTTT	CASSLGAARYTDTQYF
NA	TRBV5-1	TRBJ2-2	NA	TGCGCCAGCGACCCAGGGGTCACCGGGGAGCTGTTTTTT	CASDPGVTGELFF
TRBD1	TRBV7-2	TRBJ1-5	NA	TGTGCCAGCAGCTTGGGGGGGACAGGGTCCGTCGGTCAGCCCCAGCATTTT	CASSLGGTGSVGQPQHF
NA	TRBV12-3/TRBV12-4	TRBJ2-1	few	TGTGCCAGCGCCCGACGGACAGGGAGGGGCAATGAGCAGTTCTTC	CASARRTGRGNEQFF
NA	TRBV4-3	TRBJ2-2	NA	TGCGCCAGCAGCCAGGCCTCCTTAGGAGACACCGGGGAGCTGTTTTTT	CASSQASLGDTGELFF
NA	TRBV4-3	TRBJ1-5	few	TGCGCCAGCAGCCAAGCGGCAAATCAGCCCCAGCATTTT	CASSQAANQPQHF
NA	TRBV4-2	TRBJ1-2	few	TGTGCCAGCAGCCAAGACCCCGTCGGAAACGGCTACACCTTC	CASSQDPVGNGYTF
NA	TRBV6-6	TRBJ1-4	few	TGTGCCAGCAGGAGGGATGAAAAACTGTTTTTT	CASRRDEKLFF
TRBD2	TRBV12-3/TRBV12-4	TRBJ2-1	NA	TGTGCCAGCAGTCCCAGACTAGCGGGGACACCCAATGAGCAGTTCTTC	CASSPRLAGTPNEQFF
TRBD2	TRBV4-3	TRBJ2-1	few	TGCGCCAGCAGCCGCCTTCGCGTACTAGCGGGGGTGAGAAAATATTACAATGAGCAGTTCTTC	CASSRLRVLAGVRKYYNEQFF
NA	TRBV12-3/TRBV12-4	TRBJ2-5	NA	TGTGCCAGCACCGTACTAGCTGGAGAGACCCAGTACTTC	CASTVLAGETQYF
NA	TRBV6-6	TRBJ2-7	NA	TGTGCCAGCAAATTGACAGGCCTCCAAGGCGAGCAGTACTTC	CASKLTGLQGEQYF
NA	TRBV10-3	TRBJ2-7	NA	TGTGCCATCAGTGAGTCCTCATACGAGCAGTACTTC	CAISESSYEQYF
NA	TRBV7-2	TRBJ2-1	few	TGTGCCAGCAGCTGGGGCCAGGGGGGATATGAGCAGTTCTTC	CASSWGQGGYEQFF
NA	TRBV28	TRBJ2-4	few	TGTGCCAGCAGTCCATTATTCGGGATGAGGGTTCAGTACTTC	CASSPLFGMRVQYF
NA	TRBV9	TRBJ1-2	NA	TGTGCCAGCGGGCAGGCTAACTATGGCTACACCTTC	CASGQANYGYTF
NA	TRBV5-6	TRBJ1-5	NA	TGTGCCAGCAGCACTCAGGGGCGTCAGCCCCAGCAATTT	CASSTQGRQPQQF
NA	TRBV10-3	TRBJ2-3	few	TGTGCCATCAAATGGGCCGAAGGAGATACGCAGTATTTT	CAIKWAEGDTQYF
TRBD2	TRBV30	TRBJ2-3	NA	TGTGCCTGTAAGCGGGGTTCTAGCACAGATACGCAGTATTTT	CACKRGSSTDTQYF
NA	TRBV12-3/TRBV12-4	TRBJ1-1	NA	TGTGCCAGCGGTCGGGGGTCGAACACTGAAGCTTTCTTT	CASGRGSNTEAFF
NA	TRBV7-6	TRBJ2-5	NA	TGTGCCAGCAGCTTACGGTTGAAAGAGACCCAGTACTTC	CASSLRLKETQYF
TRBD1	TRBV12-3/TRBV12-4	TRBJ2-5	NA	TGTGCCAGCAGTCCGCGGACAGGGGGCAAGGAGACCCAGTACTTC	CASSPRTGGKETQYF
NA	TRBV14	TRBJ1-2	few	TGTGCCAGCAGCCAAGGACTTGACTATGGCTACACCTTC	CASSQGLDYGYTF
NA	TRBV4-2	TRBJ1-1	many	TGTGCCAGCAGCCAAGAGGGGGTGAACACTGAAGCTTTCTTT	CASSQEGVNTEAFF